This T cell receptor beta chain stems from a study of cytomegalovirus exposure and HLA in healthy donors (dated by TCRdb to the late 2010s). Regarding the research as a whole: An earlier analysis of fewer than 750 of the donors reported under 300 Gb of sequence data and approximately 120 million unique TCR beta sequences obtained from around 170 million T cells. In the later analysis, no new phenotypic data were used to find candidate immune exposures; instead, reliance was placed on TCR beta sequences and their occurrence across donors. In a later genetic analysis, genome-wide SNP genotypes for about three fifths of the 666 donors were used, and that subset was treated as a discovery cohort. Along with the roughly 710-subject first cohort, a separate validation cohort of about 110 different subjects was used. To predict cytomegalovirus infection status, the study combined high-throughput TCR immunosequencing, statistical association of individual TCRs with disease status, and machine learning. All discovery cohort repertoires had been generated using a single sequencing platform. Alongside the repertoire data, information on donor age, sex, ethnicity and CMV serostatus was compiled. Using immunosequencing, the study profiled T cell repertoires from 640 or so subjects and related those repertoires to cytomegalovirus serostatus. The aim of the study was to test whether cataloging public T cell receptors could identify signatures of past pathogen exposure. Because of strong linkage in the cohort, a few DR-DQ haplotypes were treated as single units for association and clustering. An early release that covered about 600 HLA-typed donors contained around 300 gigabases of sequencing data and about 93 million unique TCR sequences. A later analysis re-examined previously published TCR beta repertoires from 500 to 700 donors and added high-resolution HLA genotyping to investigate patterns of TCR occurrence. Both class I and class II loci were covered by HLA typing, at four-digit resolution. The number of typed donors differed by locus: 629-630 for A, B, C, DRB1 and DQB1; approximately 530 for DQA1; approximately 600 for DPA1; and about 450 for DPB1. An earlier analysis of fewer than 700 of the donors applied high-throughput TCR beta sequencing to assess whether each TCR beta V gene segment acted as functional or pseudogenic. The genetic ancestry cluster associated with self-reported Caucasian donors included over 80% of the roughly 380 genotyped donors. On average, around 230,000 unique TCR beta nucleotide sequences were sequenced per donor among about 400 genotyped donors of the cohort, with roughly 20% of those sequences being non-productive.

The CDR3 runs 15 residues from the cysteine to the phenylalanine. The DNA shown is the 45-base CDR3, in frame from base 1. After removal of 2 bases from V and 8 bases from J, the junction retains 8 bases not matched to a gene. The germline V gene gives CDR1 as MNHNS and CDR2 as SASEGT. The cohort consisted of 600 or so healthy bone marrow donors. All cohort members were sampled while nominally healthy, although unrecorded immune exposures were likely present. The donor tested CMV seropositive, placing the donor among the approximately 290 seropositive members of the cohort. Each donor provided a peripheral blood sample, and peripheral blood mononuclear cells were used for TCR beta sequencing. Genomic DNA was extracted from the blood cell samples with the Qiagen DNeasy Blood Extraction Kit. The protocol used for the library was the immunoSEQ multiplex PCR assay. For the multiplex PCR, a mixture combining 60 forward primers for TCR Vbeta segments and 13 reverse primers for TCR Jbeta segments was used. The CDR3 region of rearranged TCR beta genes was amplified from genomic DNA with a multiplex PCR assay. Amplified TCR beta libraries were sequenced as 87-base-pair reads on the Illumina HiSeq System. As for the authors' bioinformatics: A later analysis counted approximately 74 million unique TCR beta chains across the 500 to 850 repertoires, and roughly 10 million of these chains were shared by at least two donors. To remove PCR and sequencing errors, raw reads were error-corrected and collapsed into unique sequences using a nearest-neighbor algorithm that merged closely related sequences. To assign V, D and J gene segments, CDR3 sequences were aligned to IMGT reference sequences. Each retained sequence needed at least a six-nucleotide match to both a V gene segment and a J gene segment. Rearrangements were called productive when the CDR3 lacked stop codons and stayed in frame with V and J; all others were non-productive. CDR3 was defined according to IMGT convention as the region running from the second conserved V-encoded cysteine to the conserved J-encoded phenylalanine. Sequences without an unambiguous match to a single V gene segment were excluded from the earlier analysis of almost 600 of the donors. An earlier analysis of a few hundred of the donors called V segments functional above 56.7% productive rearrangements and segregating when the between-donor standard deviation exceeded 5%. A statistical classification framework was built to diagnose cytomegalovirus status from the catalog of TCR beta chain sequences. V and J gene assignment, in a later analysis, came from comparing TCR nucleotide sequences with IMGT/GENE-DB human TR gene sequences. The TCRdist pipeline was used in a later analysis to assign CDR3 sequences and most-parsimonious VDJ recombination scenarios. In a later analysis, each TCR beta chain was defined by its CDR3 amino acid sequence together with its V-gene family, and reads lacking a unique V-gene family were excluded. As a way to deal with suspected cross-contamination and a sequencing artifact, a later analysis dropped more than 500 nucleotide sequences that were highly shared and had low generation probability. A later analysis calculated a clonal expansion index for each public chain from normalized within-repertoire ranks of inferred template counts. Generation probabilities in a later analysis came from a VDJ recombination model fitted to out-of-frame rearrangements, and those results were checked against IGoR. A later analysis scored TCR-TCR, TCR-HLA and TCR-CMV co-occurrence with hypergeometric tests, applying a repertoire-size bias correction to TCR pairs. A later analysis estimated false discovery rates by permuting HLA or CMV assignments 20 times. A later analysis grouped co-occurring TCRs with DBSCAN, adding TCRdist sequence similarity when clustering within HLA-allele-positive subsets. Repertoires with fewer than 30,000 or more than 120,000 public chains, plus five repertoires with anomalous nucleotide sharing, were excluded from co-occurrence clustering. The table was pulled from immuneACCESS by TCRdb, which kept in-frame rearrangements only. Such tables lose some clones; where checked, under half of the loss comes from unresolved V genes, and the rest has no known cause. From that table come the V and J calls and clone size; the DNA was used to work out D and trimming. The table for this sample records more than 55,000 clones. The top ten clones comprise 4.5% to 5% of the sample.

The paper as a whole reports these results and caveats: In a later analysis, HLA-associated TCR beta chains were found to be more clonally expanded and to have lower generation probabilities than equally common non-associated chains. In a later analysis, more than 15,000 TCR beta sequences were associated with specific HLA alleles at a false discovery rate of 0.05. The study gave a list of about 150 TCR beta chains associated with cytomegalovirus. An association between a missense DCLRE1C variant and V-gene and J-gene trimming of TCR beta chains was found in a later genetic analysis and replicated in an independent cohort. Cytomegalovirus status was reported to be diagnosed by the classifier with high specificity and sensitivity in both the original and validation cohorts. While some public TCRs were present in many individuals, most TCR sequences turned up only very rarely across donors. In this cohort, only TCR beta chains were sequenced, and detectable features were limited by the absence of alpha or paired-chain data. In an earlier analysis of about 540 of the donors, most TCR beta V segments were observed in productive rearrangements about 87% or about 30% of the time, broadly matching IMGT annotations. A group of highly shared sequence variants was considered likely to be a technical artifact of the sequencing pipeline. A further reported finding was that TCR beta sequences accurately predicted the HLA-A and HLA-B alleles for most subjects in the first cohort. According to a later analysis, parvovirus B19, influenza, CMV and Epstein-Barr virus appeared linked to several top co-occurrence clusters. The authors suggested that the approach could potentially be generalized to other disease states and immunological phenotypes. In a later analysis, most CMV-associated TCR beta chains were found to appear HLA-restricted, with HLA associations seemingly driven largely by CMV exposure. Because counts were too low, 15 to 20 rarely observed V segments, including chromosome 9 orphons, were excluded from the earlier analysis of 587 of the donors. The 87-base-pair reads could not distinguish some IMGT-functional V segments, including TRBV6-2 and TRBV6-3, so those segments were excluded. For the cohort, immune exposure information was limited to CMV serostatus. Assigning TCR associations to individual alleles was difficult when HLA alleles, especially DR and DQ, strongly co-occurred. Roughly uniform sequencing depth across donors was assumed in presence/absence analyses, although this assumption may not hold. Because some donors lacked HLA typing at each locus, the association tests relied only on the typed subset. In vitro tests confirmed that three of the cytomegalovirus-associated TCR beta chains recognize cytomegalovirus antigens. In a later analysis, TCR association rates were found to vary across HLA loci, with the most associated TCRs seen for DRB1 alleles and the fewest for HLA-C alleles. Linkage disequilibrium might explain the correlated functional status among segregating V segments, but an unknown experimental factor could not be excluded. Compared with the approximately 700-donor mean, donors in an Asian-associated ancestry cluster had fewer N-insertions in productive TCRs, according to a later genetic analysis.

A note on this clone: What antigen it recognizes has not been identified.

Sequencing input: PBMCs. The chain links TRBV6-1 with TRBJ2-1; 8 bases in the junction line up with TRBD2. This TCR was recovered from a middle-aged woman in good health and CMV-seropositive. The DNA sequence is TGTGCCAGCAGTGAAACCCCCGCGGGAGGCCATGAGCAGTTCTTC. Its translation reads: CASSETPAGGHEQFF.